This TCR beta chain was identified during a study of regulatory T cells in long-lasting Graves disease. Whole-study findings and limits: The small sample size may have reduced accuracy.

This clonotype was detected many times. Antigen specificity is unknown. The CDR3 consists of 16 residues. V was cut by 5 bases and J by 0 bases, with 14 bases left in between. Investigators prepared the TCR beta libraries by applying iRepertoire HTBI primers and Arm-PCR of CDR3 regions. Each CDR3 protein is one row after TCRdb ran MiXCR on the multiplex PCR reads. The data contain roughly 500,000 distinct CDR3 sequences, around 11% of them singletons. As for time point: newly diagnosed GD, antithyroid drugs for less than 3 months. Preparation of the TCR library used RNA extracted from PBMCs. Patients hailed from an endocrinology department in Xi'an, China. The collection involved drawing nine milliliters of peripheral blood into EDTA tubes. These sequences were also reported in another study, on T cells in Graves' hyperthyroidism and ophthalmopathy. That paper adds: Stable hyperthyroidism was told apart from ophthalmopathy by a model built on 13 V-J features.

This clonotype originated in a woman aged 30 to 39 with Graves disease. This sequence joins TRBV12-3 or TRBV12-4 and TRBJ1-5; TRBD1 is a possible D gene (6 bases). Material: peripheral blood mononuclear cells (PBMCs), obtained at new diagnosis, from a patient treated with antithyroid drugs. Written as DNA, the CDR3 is TGTGCCAGCAGTGCGGACAGCCGGGATAGCAATCAGCCCCAGCATTTT. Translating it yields CASSADSRDSNQPQHF.